This T cell receptor (beta chain) was sequenced during a study of multiple sclerosis patients with progressive multifocal leukoencephalopathy. The germline CDR1 and CDR2 sequences are SGHVS and FQNEAQ. The CDR3 contains 15 residues. V was pared by 1 base and J by 0 bases, with 6 bases between. Only in-frame clones appear in the TCRdb table, and some are missing; sequencing was by immunoSEQ multiplex PCR. The data hold fewer than 35,000 clones, with about 90% observed a single time. Time point specified: approximately 12 months of natalizumab therapy. The chain carries TRBV7-8 and TRBJ1-4; D is uncertain. The sample here was PBMCs, taken from a patient treated with natalizumab. This TCR came from a human donor with multiple sclerosis. Here the CDR3 reads CASSLDDATNEKLFF. The CDR3 bases are TGTGCCAGCAGCTTAGATGATGCAACTAATGAAAAACTGTTTTTT.